Listed here are 15 T cell receptor beta chains from one sample, sequenced in a study of CD8 T cells in Susac syndrome. Random hexamers were used to reverse transcribe an amount of roughly 0.45 to 1 ug RNA. MiXCR, run by TCRdb on the immunoSEQ multiplex PCR reads, gives a single entry per CDR3 protein. The sample records about 83,000 distinct CDR3 sequences, roughly 96% being singletons. The specimen sequenced was CD8+ T cells from PBMCs. The source of these receptors is a human donor with Susac syndrome.

This chain connects TRBV7-9 to TRBJ1-2, with D hard to call. V lost 6 bases and J 7 bases, leaving 21 bases between the germline ends. The CDR3 runs 15 residues. The germline V gene encodes CDR1 SEHNR and CDR2 FQNEAQ (reference sequence). CDR3 protein: CASRPQRGVLGGYTF. CDR3 sequence (DNA): TGTGCCAGCAGACCGCAACGTGGGGTTCTGGGTGGCTACACCTTC.

V gene TRBV27 combines with J gene TRBJ1-1; D ambiguous. V was cut by 0 bases and J by 6 bases, with 8 bases left in between. The CDR3 consists of 13 residues. Germline V lookup: CDR1 MNHEY, CDR2 SMNVEV (reference sequence). For the CDR3, the DNA is TGTGCCAGCAGTTTATCCCCGAGGGCTGAAGCTTTCTTT. Translated, it gives CASSLSPRAEAFF.

The chain joins TRBV24-1 to TRBJ2-1; D gene unclear. Germline V lookup: CDR1 KGHDR, CDR2 SFDVKD. The CDR3 totals 15 residues. Trimming stripped 2 bases from V and 2 bases from J, with 9 bases between. The CDR3 here is CATSDWRITYNEQFF. DNA for the CDR3: TGTGCCACCAGTGATTGGCGGATCACCTACAATGAGCAGTTCTTC.

The chain couples TRBV4-3 to TRBJ2-2, with D perhaps TRBD2 (6 bases). Germline loops: CDR1 LGHNA, CDR2 YSLEER. CDR3 length equals 16 residues. Deletions cut 1 base from V and 3 bases from J, with 12 bases between. The CDR3 nucleotides are TGCGCCAGCAGCCAAGGCAGTAGCGGTTACACCGGGGAGCTGTTTTTT. Translation gives CASSQGSSGYTGELFF.

The chain uses TRBV13 and TRBJ2-2, with D possibly matching TRBD2 (6 bases). The CDR3 runs to 12 residues. Germline values: CDR1 PRHDT, CDR2 FYEKMQ (reference sequence). Trimming cost V 4 bases and J 6 bases, with 6 bases left between them. In DNA form, the CDR3 reads TGTGCCAGCAGCTGGGAGGCCGGGGAGCTGTTTTTT. Encoded protein: CASSWEAGELFF.

The chain links TRBV19 to TRBJ2-1; TRBD1 aligns across 7 bases. The germline V gene encodes CDR1 LNHDA and CDR2 SQIVND (reference sequence). Losses at the gene ends were 7 bases for V and 6 bases for J; bases not matched to a gene: 6. The CDR3 covers 13 residues. CDR3 residues: CASTLQGSNEQFF. CDR3 coding DNA: TGTGCCAGTACATTACAGGGGAGCAATGAGCAGTTCTTC.

This sequence joins TRBV6-2 or TRBV6-3 and TRBJ1-1; D is unresolved. Germline-derived CDR1 and CDR2 are MNHEY and SVGEGT. The V end lost 6 bases, the J end lost 1 base, and 6 bases lay between the germline ends. The CDR3 covers 12 residues. The CDR3, as DNA: TGTGCCAGCAGCACGTGGAACACTGAAGCTTTCTTT. It translates to CASSTWNTEAFF.

This clonotype has a single count. The rearrangement links TRBV6-1 to TRBJ1-1, with D maybe TRBD1 (6 bases). Germline loops: CDR1 MNHNS, CDR2 SASEGT. The V gene lost 7 bases and the J gene lost 4 bases, with 13 bases spanning the gap. CDR3 length: 13 residues. The CDR3 loop reads CASTLGAATEAFF. CDR3 DNA: TGTGCCAGCACCCTGGGGGCAGCCACTGAAGCTTTCTTT.

J is TRBJ2-6 and V is TRBV7-9; no reliable D call. The length of the CDR3 is 15 residues. Germline V gene data show CDR1 as SEHNR and CDR2 as FQNEAQ (reference sequence). Trimming removed 5 bases at V and 2 bases at J, with 10 bases between. CDR3 in DNA: TGTGCCAGCAGCCCTCCCGATCCTGGGGCCAACGTCCTGACTTTC. Its protein is CASSPPDPGANVLTF.

This sequence joins TRBV7-6 and TRBJ1-1, with 7 nucleotides matching TRBD1. CDR3 length: 15 residues. The junction had 4 bases not matched to a gene; V was cut back by 3 bases and J by 0 bases. Looked up from germline, CDR1 is SGHVS and CDR2 is FNYEAQ. The CDR3 here is CASSLAQGVNTEAFF. DNA for the CDR3: TGTGCCAGCAGCTTGGCTCAGGGGGTGAACACTGAAGCTTTCTTT.

The chain is built from TRBV27 and TRBJ2-3, with 10 bases identical to TRBD2. This CDR3 spans 15 amino acids. J gave up 1 base and V 7 bases, and 5 bases lay outside the gene matches. CDR1 MNHEY and CDR2 SMNVEV come from the germline V gene (reference sequence). Here the CDR3 reads CASTSGTSGTDTQYF. In DNA, the CDR3 is TGTGCCAGCACCTCCGGGACTAGCGGCACAGATACGCAGTATTTT.

The chain carries TRBV9 and TRBJ1-3; no clear D gene. This CDR3 has 15 residues. Germline-derived CDR1 and CDR2 are SGDLS and YYNGEE. V was pared by 0 bases and J by 1 base, with 8 bases between. The CDR3 region has the DNA TGTGCCAGCAGCGTAGGAGGAGGATCTGGAAACACCATATATTTT. This codes for CASSVGGGSGNTIYF.

The chain combines TRBV2 with TRBJ1-6; the D gene is possibly TRBD1 (6 bases). The length of the CDR3 is 14 residues. The germline gives CDR1 SNHLY, CDR2 FYNNEI. Trimming removed 3 bases at V and 10 bases at J, with 13 bases between. The CDR3: CASSDSGGRSPLHF. For the CDR3, the DNA is TGTGCCAGCAGTGACTCGGGGGGCAGGTCACCCCTCCACTTT.

The chain couples TRBV3-1 to TRBJ1-4; the match to TRBD1 covers 8 bases. In germline, CDR1 is LGHDT, CDR2 YNNKEL (reference sequence). Trimming took 4 bases from V and 8 from J; bases not matched to a gene: 6. The CDR3 sequence is 14 residues long. In nucleotides, the CDR3 is TGTGCCAGCAGCCCTACAGGGGGAGGCGAAAAACTGTTTTTT. It is translated as CASSPTGGGEKLFF.

This clonotype was seen just once. V is TRBV6-5 and J is TRBJ2-3; D possibly corresponds to TRBD1 (6 bases). CDR1 is MNHEY and CDR2 is SVGAGI in the germline V gene. The CDR3 is 15 residues long. V shed 2 bases and J shed 1 base, with 10 bases lying between them. The CDR3: CASSYQGMGTDTQYF. The DNA of the CDR3 is TGTGCCAGCAGTTACCAGGGGATGGGCACAGATACGCAGTATTTT.